These 3 T cell receptor beta chains share one sample of origin, sequenced in a study of T cell changes during pregnancy in multiple sclerosis. TCRdb's table, derived via immunoSEQ multiplex PCR, lists solely in-frame clones and lacks some. The sample holds tens of thousands of clones, approximately 91% seen once. The source material was CD8+ T cells from peripheral blood mononuclear cells, sampled in the third trimester of pregnancy. These receptors came from a female donor with multiple sclerosis, enrolled in a pregnancy study.

The gene calls are TRBV2 and TRBJ2-1, with 10 bases lining up with TRBD2. The germline V gene has CDR1 SNHLY and CDR2 FYNNEI. This CDR3 comprises 18 residues. The V segment lost 0 bases and the J segment 6 bases; nucleotides outside the gene matches: 11. The CDR3 protein is CASSEARGASGRINEQFF. In DNA form, the CDR3 reads TGTGCCAGCAGTGAAGCGCGAGGAGCTAGCGGGAGAATCAATGAGCAGTTCTTC.

DNA for the CDR3: TGTGCCAGCAGTACGGGGACAGTCTCGGCCGGCTACACCTTC. It codes for CASSTGTVSAGYTF. The chain links TRBV27 to TRBJ1-2; 7 bases are shared with TRBD1. Germline V gives CDR1 MNHEY, CDR2 SMNVEV (reference sequence). The length of the CDR3 is 14 residues. J gave up 8 bases and V 5 bases, and 11 bases lay outside the gene matches.

This chain joins TRBV27 and TRBJ1-6; D remains unclear. The CDR3 covers 13 residues. V lost 3 bases to trimming and J lost 8 bases, with 8 bases between them. The germline gives CDR1 MNHEY, CDR2 SMNVEV (reference sequence). The CDR3 sequence: CASSFSLDSPLHF. In nucleotides, the CDR3 is TGTGCCAGCAGTTTTTCCCTCGATTCACCCCTCCACTTT.